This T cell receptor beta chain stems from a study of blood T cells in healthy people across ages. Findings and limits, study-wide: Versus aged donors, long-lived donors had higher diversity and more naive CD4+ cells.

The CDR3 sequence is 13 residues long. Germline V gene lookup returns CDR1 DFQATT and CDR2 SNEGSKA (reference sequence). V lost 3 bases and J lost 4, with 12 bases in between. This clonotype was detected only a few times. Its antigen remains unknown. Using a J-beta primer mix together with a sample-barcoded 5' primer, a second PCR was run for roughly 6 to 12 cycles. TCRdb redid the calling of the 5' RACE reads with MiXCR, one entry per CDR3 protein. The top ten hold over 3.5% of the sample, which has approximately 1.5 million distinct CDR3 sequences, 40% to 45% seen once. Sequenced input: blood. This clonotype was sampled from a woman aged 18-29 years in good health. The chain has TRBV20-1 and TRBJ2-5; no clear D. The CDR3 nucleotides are TGCAGTGCTAGGGTCTATAACCGAGAGACCCAGTACTTC. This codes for CSARVYNRETQYF.